This T cell receptor beta chain was profiled in a study of STAT5B mutations in CD4+ large granular lymphocyte leukemia. Study-wide points: Top patient clones used TRBV06 genes more often: 8/27 versus 2/35 in controls. Data were not HLA-matched across samples.

The assay was run at survey level. Produced via immunoSEQ multiplex PCR; TCRdb's table is partial and in-frame only. Seen here are about 40,000 clones, roughly 80% observed once, and the top ten hold less than 4%. V lost 3 bases and J lost 4, with 9 bases in between. The CDR3 length is 13 residues. Per the germline V gene, CDR1 is MNHEY and CDR2 is SMNVEV (reference sequence). On this clone: Its antigen is currently unknown.

The chain has TRBV27 and TRBJ1-2; D unclear. Material for sequencing was CD4+ T cells from blood buffy coats. The clonotype originates from a human donor in good health. Here the CDR3 DNA reads TGTGCCAGCAGTTTGAGGTCTTCCTATGGCTACACCTTC. This codes for CASSLRSSYGYTF.